At least ten counts were recorded for the clone carrying this T cell receptor beta chain. Diagnoses rested on clinical symptoms, serum thyroxine and TRAb, thyroid ultrasound and orbital computed tomography. RNA transcripts served as the template for amplifying TCR beta CDR3 regions. HTBI primers were used for first-round RT-PCR of the TCR CDR3. A single record per CDR3 protein comes from TCRdb applying MiXCR to the multiplex PCR reads. The data contain almost 250,000 distinct CDR3 sequences, around 26% of them singletons. This specimen comes from a study of T cells in Graves' hyperthyroidism and ophthalmopathy. Turning to the study itself: Any treatment followed the collection of peripheral blood at initial diagnosis.

This CDR3 spans 16 amino acids. V lost 0 bases, J lost 7 bases, and 7 bases stayed unmatched. The germline V gene encodes CDR1 MDHEN and CDR2 SYDVKM. The sequencing sample was made of blood. The chain recombines TRBV28 with TRBJ2-2; the match to TRBD2 covers 8 bases. The receptor was isolated from a woman between 35 and 50 years old with Graves' ophthalmopathy. The CDR3 region has the DNA TGTGCCAGCAGTTTATGGGACGGGAGGGATGGCGGGGAGCTGTTTTTT. Amino acids: CASSLWDGRDGGELFF. Filled out from reference TRBV28 and TRBJ2-2, the complete variable domain reads DVKVTQSSRYLVKRTGEKVFLECVQDMDHENMFWYRQDPGLGLRLIYFSYDVKMKEKGDIPEGYSVSREKKERFSLILESASTNQTSMYLCASSLWDGRDGGELFFGEGSRLTVL.